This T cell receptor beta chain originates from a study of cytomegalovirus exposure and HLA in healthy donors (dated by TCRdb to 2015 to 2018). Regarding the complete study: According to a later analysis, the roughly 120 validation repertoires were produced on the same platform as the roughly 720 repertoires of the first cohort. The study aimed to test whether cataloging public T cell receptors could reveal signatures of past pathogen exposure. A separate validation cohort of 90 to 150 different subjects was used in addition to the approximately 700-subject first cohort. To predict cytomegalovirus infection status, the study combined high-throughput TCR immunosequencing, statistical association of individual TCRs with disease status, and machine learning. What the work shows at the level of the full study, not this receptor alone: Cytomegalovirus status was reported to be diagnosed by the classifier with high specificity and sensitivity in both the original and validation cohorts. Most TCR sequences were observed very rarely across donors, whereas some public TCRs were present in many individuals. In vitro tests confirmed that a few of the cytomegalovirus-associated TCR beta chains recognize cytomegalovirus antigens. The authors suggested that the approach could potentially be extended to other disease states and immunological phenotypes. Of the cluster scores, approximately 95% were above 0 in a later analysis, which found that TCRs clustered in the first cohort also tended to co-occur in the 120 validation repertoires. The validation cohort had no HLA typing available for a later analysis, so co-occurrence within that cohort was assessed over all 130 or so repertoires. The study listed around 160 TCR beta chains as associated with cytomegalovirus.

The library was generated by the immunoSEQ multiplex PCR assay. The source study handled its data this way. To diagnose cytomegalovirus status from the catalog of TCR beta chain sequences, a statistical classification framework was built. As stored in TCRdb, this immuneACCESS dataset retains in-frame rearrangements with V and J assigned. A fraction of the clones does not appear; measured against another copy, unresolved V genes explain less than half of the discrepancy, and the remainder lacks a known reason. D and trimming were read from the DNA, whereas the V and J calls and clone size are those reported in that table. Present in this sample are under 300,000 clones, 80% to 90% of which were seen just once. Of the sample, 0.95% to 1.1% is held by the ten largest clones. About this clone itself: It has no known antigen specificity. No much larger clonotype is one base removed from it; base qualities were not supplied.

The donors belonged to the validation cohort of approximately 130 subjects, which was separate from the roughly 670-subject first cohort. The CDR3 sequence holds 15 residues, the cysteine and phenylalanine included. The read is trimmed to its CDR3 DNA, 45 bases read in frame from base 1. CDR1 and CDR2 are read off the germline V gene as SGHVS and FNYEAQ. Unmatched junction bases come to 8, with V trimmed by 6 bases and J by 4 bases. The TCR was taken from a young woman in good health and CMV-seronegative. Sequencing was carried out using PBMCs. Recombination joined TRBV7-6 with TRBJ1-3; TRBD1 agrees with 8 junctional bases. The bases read TGTGCCAGCAGTGTAACAGGGGGTACCGGAAACACCATATATTTT. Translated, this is CASSVTGGTGNTIYF.